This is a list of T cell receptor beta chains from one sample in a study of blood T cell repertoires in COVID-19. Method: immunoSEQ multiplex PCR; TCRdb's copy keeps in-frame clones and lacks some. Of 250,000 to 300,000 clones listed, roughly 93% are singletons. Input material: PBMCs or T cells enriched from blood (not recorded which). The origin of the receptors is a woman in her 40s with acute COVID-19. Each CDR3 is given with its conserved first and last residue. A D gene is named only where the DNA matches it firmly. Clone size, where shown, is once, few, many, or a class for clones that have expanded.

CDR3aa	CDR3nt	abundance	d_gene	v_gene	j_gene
CASSVKPGLAGGRTDTQYF	TGTGCCAGCAGCGTTAAACCGGGACTAGCGGGGGGTAGGACAGATACGCAGTATTTT	-	TRBD2	TRBV9	TRBJ2-3
CASSPEGRGFVTEAFF	TGTGCCAGCAGCCCAGAAGGGCGGGGATTTGTGACTGAAGCTTTCTTT	-	-	TRBV9	TRBJ1-1
CASSERGQGYGYTF	TGCGCCAGCAGTGAGAGAGGACAGGGCTATGGCTACACCTTC	-	TRBD1	TRBV10-2	TRBJ1-2
CASRQYNEQFF	TGTGCCAGCAGACAATACAATGAGCAGTTCTTC	-	-	TRBV12-3/TRBV12-4	TRBJ2-1
CASSKGVRDRGRVRINTEAFF	TGTGCCAGCAGCAAAGGGGTCCGCGACAGGGGGCGCGTGAGAATCAACACTGAAGCTTTCTTT	-	-	TRBV21-1	TRBJ1-1
CASRTVQTGELFF	TGTGCCAGCCGGACAGTTCAAACCGGGGAGCTGTTTTTT	-	-	TRBV6-5	TRBJ2-2
CASAQGDSPYEQYF	TGTGCCAGCGCCCAAGGGGACAGCCCCTACGAGCAGTACTTC	once	TRBD1	TRBV7-8	TRBJ2-7
CASSSTGYGYTF	TGTGCCAGCAGCTCGACAGGGTATGGCTACACCTTC	once	TRBD1	TRBV7-2	TRBJ1-2
CASRTGGFQGYTF	TGTGCCAGCAGGACAGGGGGCTTTCAGGGCTACACCTTC	-	TRBD1	TRBV28	TRBJ1-2
CASRLTGLHNEQFF	TGTGCCAGCAGGTTGACAGGGTTACACAATGAGCAGTTCTTC	-	TRBD1	TRBV3-1/TRBV3-2	TRBJ2-1
CASSEARADTQYF	TGTGCCAGCAGTGAAGCCCGGGCAGATACGCAGTATTTT	-	-	TRBV6-1	TRBJ2-3
CASSGQAETYNSPLHF	TGTGCCAGTAGCGGACAGGCAGAGACCTATAATTCACCCCTCCACTTT	-	TRBD1	TRBV14	TRBJ1-6
CATRAVEGRNTGELFF	TGTGCCACCAGGGCCGTTGAGGGCCGAAACACCGGGGAGCTGTTTTTT	once	-	TRBV7-9	TRBJ2-2
CASSRGGYNSPLHF	TGTGCCAGTTCCAGGGGAGGGTATAATTCACCCCTCCACTTT	-	-	TRBV2	TRBJ1-6
CASSLEGTAAYEQYF	TGCGCCAGCAGCTTGGAGGGGACAGCTGCCTACGAGCAGTACTTC	once	TRBD1	TRBV5-1	TRBJ2-7
CASSPGLEETQYF	TGTGCCAGCTCACCAGGACTGGAAGAGACCCAGTACTTC	-	-	TRBV18	TRBJ2-5
CASSPTGYTQYF	TGTGCCAGCAGTCCGACAGGGTATACGCAGTATTTT	-	TRBD1	TRBV12-3/TRBV12-4	TRBJ2-3
CASSERTGWADTQYF	TGTGCCAGCAGTGAAAGGACGGGATGGGCAGATACGCAGTATTTT	-	-	TRBV25-1	TRBJ2-3
CASSILTEMNTEAFF	TGTGCCAGTAGTATATTGACAGAAATGAACACTGAAGCTTTCTTT	-	-	TRBV19	TRBJ1-1
CASRGLAGGFTDTQYF	TGTGCCAGCAGGGGACTAGCGGGGGGTTTCACAGATACGCAGTATTTT	-	TRBD2	TRBV2	TRBJ2-3
CASSPDKGGYTF	TGTGCCAGTAGTCCGGACAAAGGGGGCTACACCTTC	-	-	TRBV19	TRBJ1-2
CASSLAHLAASGHEQFF	TGTGCCAGCAGCTTAGCCCACCTAGCGGCCTCCGGGCATGAGCAGTTCTTC	-	TRBD2	TRBV11-3	TRBJ2-1
CASSIWTGYNQPQHF	TGTGCCAGTAGTATTTGGACAGGTTACAATCAGCCCCAGCATTTT	-	TRBD1	TRBV19	TRBJ1-5